This T cell receptor beta chain stems from a study of response to subunit inactivated influenza vaccine. Germline V CDR1 and CDR2: SGHTA, FQGNSA. With 5 bases removed from V and 5 bases from J, the gap between germline ends came to 12 bases. The CDR3 has 13 amino acids. A remark on this clonotype: The antigen is unknown.

One entry per CDR3 protein, called by TCRdb with MiXCR from the RT-PCR reads. Of about 780,000 distinct CDR3 sequences in the sample, 15% to 20% are singletons; the top ten hold under 13%. General study findings and limits: Each seasonal flu vaccination may recruit only limited new T cells, authors suggested.

This TCR was sampled from a man aged 45-65 years who received an inactivated influenza vaccine. The specimen was PBMCs from blood, collected 5 days after vaccination. The chain uses TRBV7-2 and TRBJ1-1, with D unresolved. The CDR3 DNA follows: TGTGCCAGCAGCCCCCGGTCTCGAACTGAAGCTTTCTTT. This translates into CASSPRSRTEAFF.